The subject of this entry is one T cell receptor beta chain. What it binds is unknown. The sample belongs to a study of shared clonotypes between healthy human individuals. In germline, CDR1 is MNHEY, CDR2 SVGAGI. V lost 7 bases, J lost 6 bases, and 8 bases stayed unmatched. This CDR3 has 13 amino acids. Overall study findings and caveats: Estimated clonotype richness was generally higher in naive than memory subsets.

Sequencing was performed with immunoSEQ multiplex PCR; in TCRdb, only in-frame clones are kept and a portion is missing. The sample holds about 2.4 million clones, roughly 93% seen once. This chain links TRBV6-5 with TRBJ2-7; 8 bases are a match to TRBD2. This sequence originates from a man aged 18 to 30 in good health. Some clones in this sample may be carry-over from other donors' samples. Sequenced sample: naive CD4+ T cells from PBMCs. Specified subset: CD45RA+ positively selected. This CDR3 is CASTRGGSGEQYF. The CDR3 DNA is TGTGCCAGCACCCGGGGGGGGTCCGGCGAGCAGTACTTC.